These 19 T cell receptor beta chains share one sample of origin, sequenced in a study of post-analysis software for immune sequencing data. The authors incorporated unique molecular identifiers into the TCR beta cDNA libraries. From the PCR reads, TCRdb called clonotypes with MiXCR, one entry per CDR3 protein. The sample has around 770,000 distinct CDR3 sequences; just over 45% are singletons. The antigens for these receptors are not known. Study-level points and caveats: In patients, about 5 TRBV segments were more frequent than in controls, with TRBV5-6, TRBV5-1 and TRBV20-1 among them.

Specimen: blood. The origin of the receptors is a girl aged 5 to 17 with multiple sclerosis.

The chain has TRBV10-3 and TRBJ2-2; D not certain. CDR1 and CDR2 (germline): ENHRY, SYGVKD. The CDR3 is made up of 13 amino acids. Trimming pared 8 bases from V and 6 bases from J, leaving 13 bases between. CDR3 nucleotides: TGTGCCATCTTTGTGCTCCGGTCCGGGGAGCTGTTTTTT. It encodes CAIFVLRSGELFF.

This clonotype was seen a handful of times. The chain employs TRBV3-1 and TRBJ1-2; D is ambiguous. There are 16 residues in the CDR3. With 4 bases removed from V and 4 bases from J, the gap between germline ends came to 19 bases. The germline CDR1 and CDR2 sequences are LGHDT and YNNKEL (reference sequence). CDR3 in DNA: TGTGCCAGCAGCCGGGGTATGGGGAACCGAATCTATGGCTACACCTTC. Translated, it gives CASSRGMGNRIYGYTF.

This clonotype was counted a few times. V and J are TRBV29-1 and TRBJ2-3; 12 bases agree with TRBD2. Losses at the gene ends were 8 bases for V and 4 bases for J; bases not matched to a gene: 13. The CDR3 sequence is 16 residues long. Germline lookup yields CDR1 SQVTM and CDR2 ANQGSEA. The CDR3 nucleotides are TGCAGCCCCGTCTTGGCTAGCGGGAGGGCCCCAGATACGCAGTATTTT. It yields the protein CSPVLASGRAPDTQYF.

This chain uses TRBV4-2 with TRBJ2-1; maybe TRBD2 (6 bases). The CDR3 loop spans 12 amino acids. V gave up 3 bases and J gave up 9 bases, with 9 bases separating them. The germline V gene has CDR1 LGHNA and CDR2 YNFKEQ. The CDR3 here is CASSQGRGEQFF. CDR3 bases: TGTGCCAGCAGCCAGGGGCGGGGTGAGCAGTTCTTC.

The chain recombines TRBV9 with TRBJ2-3; TRBD2 matches at 9 bases. Germline V gives CDR1 SGDLS, CDR2 YYNGEE. The CDR3 totals 16 residues. Unmatched junction bases numbered 10, after V lost 4 bases and J lost 4 bases. Written as DNA, the CDR3 is TGTGCCAGCAGCACCCGGGGTAGCGGGAGAGCAGATACGCAGTATTTT. Protein product: CASSTRGSGRADTQYF.

The rearrangement joins TRBV6-5 to TRBJ2-3; 9 bases align to TRBD2. Trimming at V came to 0 bases and at J to 1 base, leaving 5 bases not matched to a gene. Germline loops: CDR1 MNHEY, CDR2 SVGAGI. There are 17 residues in the CDR3. The CDR3 sequence is CASSYSPQREGTDTQYF. The CDR3 coding sequence is TGTGCCAGCAGTTACTCGCCGCAGCGGGAGGGCACAGATACGCAGTATTTT.

CDR3 nucleotide sequence: TGTGCCAGCAGCTTAGGTCCCCTTAACTATGGCTACACCTTC. Protein product: CASSLGPLNYGYTF. The chain couples TRBV7-8 to TRBJ1-2; no reliable D call. The CDR3 is 14 residues long. CDR1 is SGHVS, CDR2 FQNEAQ, per germline. V was cut by 1 base and J by 1 base, with 7 bases left in between.

The chain recombines TRBV6-5 with TRBJ2-5; D might be TRBD1 (6 bases). V dropped 3 bases and J dropped 2 bases, with 10 bases sitting between them. In germline, CDR1 is MNHEY, CDR2 SVGAGI. This CDR3 is 14 amino acids long. The CDR3, as DNA: TGTGCCAGCAGTTATGGACAGCTACAAGAGACCCAGTACTTC. Translating it yields CASSYGQLQETQYF.

The chain links TRBV18 to TRBJ2-3; D possibly matches TRBD1 or TRBD2 (6 bases each). The CDR3 has 18 residues. Germline-derived CDR1 and CDR2 are KGHSH and LQKENI. With 3 bases removed from V and 4 bases from J, the gap between germline ends came to 23 bases. For the CDR3, the DNA is TGTGCCAGCTCACCTTTCCCTAGCTCCGGAGGGGGACCAGATACGCAGTATTTT. This codes for CASSPFPSSGGGPDTQYF.

The gene calls are TRBV4-3 and TRBJ2-7; 8 bases agree with TRBD2. CDR1 LGHNA and CDR2 YSLEER come from the germline V gene. The CDR3 sequence is 15 residues long. J was trimmed by 1 base and V by 1 base; bases with no gene match: 3. CDR3: CASSQGLAKSYEQYF. CDR3 bases: TGCGCCAGCAGCCAAGGACTAGCGAAATCCTACGAGCAGTACTTC.

V and J are TRBV15 and TRBJ2-6; D gene unclear. CDR1 is LNHNV and CDR2 is YYDKDF in the germline V gene (reference sequence). V was shortened by 1 base and J by 4 bases, with 5 bases between the two germline ends. The CDR3 length is 14 residues. Written as DNA, the CDR3 is TGTGCCACCAGCAGAGTGGTCGGGGCCAACGTCCTGACTTTC. It is translated as CATSRVVGANVLTF.

This clonotype has just one count. The V and J genes are TRBV7-9 and TRBJ2-1; D may correspond to TRBD1 or TRBD2 (5 bases each). This CDR3 region has 13 residues. CDR1 and CDR2 (germline): SEHNR, FQNEAQ (reference sequence). Between the trimmed V and J ends, which lost 1 base and 10 bases, there was a span of 11 bases. The CDR3 region is CASSLGGPYEQFF. The CDR3, as DNA: TGTGCCAGCAGCTTAGGGGGACCCTACGAGCAGTTCTTC.

Comment on this clonotype: An end of the junction differs from the germline gene, which may be a read error. V usage is TRBV19 and J usage is TRBJ1-2, with D unclear. Germline CDR1 and CDR2: LNHDA and SQIVND (reference sequence). The length of the CDR3 is 15 residues. CDR3 protein: CASSRLGIDNYGCTF. The CDR3 coding sequence is TGTGCCAGTAGTAGGTTGGGCATCGATAACTATGGCTGCACCTTC. Full variable domain (missing parts from reference TRBV19 and TRBJ1-2): DGGITQSPKYLFRKEGQNVTLSCEQNLNHDAMYWYRQDPGQGLRLIYYSQIVNDFQKGDIAEGYSVSREKKESFPLTVTSAQKNPTAFYLCASSRLGIDNYGCTFGSGTRLTVV.

This clonotype was seen many times. J is TRBJ2-1 and V is TRBV6-5; TRBD2 is a possible D gene (5 bases). The germline gives CDR1 MNHEY, CDR2 SVGAGI. V dropped 11 bases and J dropped 6 bases, with 14 bases sitting between them. This CDR3 region has 12 residues. CDR3 region: CAARGPVNEQFF. The CDR3 DNA is TGTGCCGCCAGAGGGCCGGTCAATGAGCAGTTCTTC.

The chain combines TRBV6-2 or TRBV6-3 with TRBJ2-1, with 7 bases matching TRBD2. The germline V gene encodes CDR1 MNHEY and CDR2 SVGEGT. This CDR3 is 15 amino acids long. The V gene end was trimmed by 9 bases and the J gene end by 10 bases; junction bases not matched to a gene: 18. The CDR3, as DNA: TGTGCCAGTAGTACCTCACTAGCGCCGGGCGGGGAGCAGTTCTTC. Residues: CASSTSLAPGGEQFF.

This clonotype was detected once. The rearrangement links TRBV15 to TRBJ2-3, with 7 bases identical to TRBD2. Trimming at V came to 0 bases and at J to 1 base, leaving 4 bases not matched to a gene. Germline CDR1 reads LNHNV; CDR2 reads YYDKDF (reference sequence). This CDR3 spans 16 amino acids. The DNA of the CDR3 is TGTGCCACCAGCAGAGAGAAGCGGGGAGGCACAGATACGCAGTATTTT. Protein sequence: CATSREKRGGTDTQYF. The full variable domain, in which reference TRBV15 and TRBJ2-3 provide the parts outside the CDR3, is DAMVIQNPRYQVTQFGKPVTLSCSQTLNHNVMYWYQQKSSQAPKLLFHYYDKDFNNEADTPDNFQSRRPNTSFCFLDIRSPGLGDTAMYLCATSREKRGGTDTQYFGPGTRLTVL.

This clonotype has just one count. The rearrangement links TRBV6-1 to TRBJ2-1; no reliable D call. Germline assignment: CDR1 MNHNS and CDR2 SASEGT. There are 12 residues in the CDR3. The V gene lost 0 bases and the J gene lost 7 bases, with 4 bases spanning the gap. CDR3 DNA: TGTGCCAGCAGTGAAGCCGAGAATGAGCAGTTCTTC. Translation: CASSEAENEQFF.

This clonotype was counted ten times or more. This chain joins TRBV7-3 and TRBJ2-5; D remains unclear. The V end was cut by 4 bases, the J end by 5 bases, with 2 bases between. CDR3 length: 10 amino acids. Germline V gives CDR1 SGHTA, CDR2 FQGTGA. Here the CDR3 DNA reads TGTGCCAGCAGCTCCGAGACCCAGTACTTC. Its translation: CASSSETQYF.

The genes are TRBV27 and TRBJ2-7; TRBD2 aligns across 7 bases. CDR3 length equals 15 residues. Unmatched junction bases numbered 7, after V lost 3 bases and J lost 2 bases. Germline V gives CDR1 MNHEY, CDR2 SMNVEV (reference sequence). In nucleotides, the CDR3 is TGTGCCAGCAGTTTTTTAGCGGGCCCAACCTACGAGCAGTACTTC. This encodes CASSFLAGPTYEQYF.